A single TCR beta chain is shown here with its context. This clone was observed a handful of times. Its cognate antigen has yet to be identified. No clone much larger than this one lies a single base away; base qualities are absent. Library method: the immunoSEQ multiplex PCR assay. The multiplex PCR relied on a mix of 60 forward primers for TCR Vbeta segments and 13 reverse primers for TCR Jbeta segments. The CDR3 region of rearranged TCR beta genes was amplified from genomic DNA by a multiplex PCR assay. The Illumina HiSeq System was used to sequence the amplified TCR beta libraries as 87-base-pair reads. As for how the authors treated the data: In a later analysis, roughly 80 million unique TCR beta chains were counted across the roughly 700 repertoires, and approximately 11 million of these chains were shared by at least two donors. Raw reads were error-corrected and collapsed into unique sequences with a nearest-neighbor algorithm that merged closely related sequences to remove PCR and sequencing errors. V, D and J gene segments were assigned by aligning CDR3 sequences to IMGT reference sequences. For a sequence to be retained, a match of at least six nucleotides was required to both a V gene segment and a J gene segment. A rearrangement was called productive if the CDR3 had no stop codons and remained in frame with V and J, and every other rearrangement was called non-productive. CDR3 was defined according to IMGT convention as the region running from the second conserved V-encoded cysteine to the conserved J-encoded phenylalanine. Sequences without an unambiguous match to a single V gene segment were excluded from the earlier analysis of a few hundred of the donors. In an earlier analysis of several hundred of the donors, V segments were called functional above 56.7% productive rearrangements and were called segregating when the between-donor standard deviation exceeded 5%. To diagnose cytomegalovirus status from the catalog of TCR beta chain sequences, a statistical classification framework was built. V and J gene assignment, in a later analysis, came from comparing TCR nucleotide sequences with IMGT/GENE-DB human TR gene sequences. Using the TCRdist pipeline, a later analysis assigned CDR3 sequences along with most-parsimonious VDJ recombination scenarios. A later analysis defined each TCR beta chain by its CDR3 amino acid sequence plus V-gene family, and excluded reads lacking a unique V-gene family. As a way to deal with suspected cross-contamination and a sequencing artifact, a later analysis dropped roughly 620 nucleotide sequences that were highly shared and had low generation probability. A later analysis calculated a clonal expansion index for each public chain from normalized within-repertoire ranks of inferred template counts. A later analysis computed generation probabilities with a VDJ recombination model fitted to out-of-frame rearrangements, and checked the results against IGoR. In a later analysis, hypergeometric tests were used to score TCR-TCR, TCR-HLA and TCR-CMV co-occurrence, with a repertoire-size bias correction applied to TCR pairs. False discovery rates were estimated in a later analysis by permuting HLA or CMV assignments 20 times. In a later analysis, co-occurring TCRs were grouped using DBSCAN, and TCRdist sequence similarity was added for clustering within HLA-allele-positive subsets. For co-occurrence clustering, repertoires with fewer than 30,000 or more than 120,000 public chains were excluded, along with five or six repertoires with anomalous nucleotide sharing. The table was pulled from immuneACCESS by TCRdb, which kept in-frame rearrangements only. Such tables lose some clones; where checked, under half of the loss comes from unresolved V genes, and the rest has no known cause. V and J calls plus clone size are reproduced from that table; the DNA served to infer D and trimming. A total of nearly 110,000 clones appear in this sample, 65% to 80% of them only once. The ten most abundant clones make up roughly 6% of the sample.

This sample was taken from a study of cytomegalovirus exposure and HLA in healthy donors (dated by TCRdb to about 2017). A note on the overall study: An earlier analysis of roughly 610 of the donors reported 250 to 350 Gb of sequence data and approximately 120 million unique TCR beta sequences obtained from around 170 million T cells. Around 300 gigabases of sequencing data and tens of millions of unique TCR sequences were included in an early release covering around 600 HLA-typed donors. The number of donors typed differed by locus, with about 629-640 for A, B, C, DRB1 and DQB1, roughly 520 for DQA1, 600 to 610 for DPA1, and under 490 for DPB1. The study combined high-throughput TCR immunosequencing, statistical association of individual TCRs with disease status, and machine learning to predict cytomegalovirus infection status. Alongside the repertoire data, information on donor age, sex, ethnicity and CMV serostatus was compiled. The study aimed to test whether cataloging public T cell receptors could reveal signatures of past pathogen exposure. Class I and class II HLA loci were covered by the typing at four-digit resolution. A later analysis re-examined previously published TCR beta repertoires from over 500 donors and added high-resolution HLA genotyping to investigate patterns of TCR occurrence. Across roughly 420 genotyped donors of the cohort, an average of about 240,000 unique TCR beta nucleotide sequences per donor were sequenced, and 15% to 20% of those sequences were non-productive. The T cell repertoires of 550 to 850 subjects were profiled by immunosequencing and related to cytomegalovirus serostatus. Besides the first cohort of under 700 subjects, a separate validation cohort made up of over a hundred different subjects was used. Genome-wide SNP genotypes for about 60% of the roughly 670 donors were used in a later genetic analysis, which treated that subset as a discovery cohort. All discovery cohort repertoires had been generated on a single sequencing platform. Rather than using new phenotypic data, the later analysis identified candidate immune exposures from TCR beta sequences and from how often those sequences occurred across donors. An earlier analysis of some 600 of the donors applied high-throughput TCR beta sequencing to assess whether each TCR beta V gene segment acted as functional or pseudogenic. Because of strong linkage in the cohort, five DR-DQ haplotypes were treated as single units for association and clustering. The genetic ancestry cluster associated with self-reported Caucasian donors included approximately 85% of the approximately 400 genotyped donors.

The full study reports these points: A group of highly shared sequence variants was considered likely to be a technical artifact of the sequencing pipeline. In a later analysis, HLA-associated TCR beta chains were found to be more clonally expanded and to have lower generation probabilities than equally common non-associated chains. Linkage disequilibrium might explain the correlated functional status among segregating V segments, but an unknown experimental factor could not be excluded. In an earlier analysis of 587 of the donors, most TCR beta V segments were observed in productive rearrangements about 90% or about 30% of the time, broadly matching IMGT annotations. In vitro tests confirmed that a few of the cytomegalovirus-associated TCR beta chains recognize cytomegalovirus antigens. Immune exposure information for the cohort was limited to CMV serostatus. Because counts were too low, some 17 rarely observed V segments, including chromosome 9 orphons, were excluded from the earlier analysis of 587 of the donors. Roughly uniform sequencing depth across donors was assumed in presence/absence analyses, although this assumption may not hold. In this cohort, only TCR beta chains were sequenced, and detectable features were limited by the absence of alpha or paired-chain data. According to the authors, the approach could potentially be generalized to other disease states and immunological phenotypes. Compared with the 666-donor mean, donors in an Asian-associated ancestry cluster had fewer N-insertions in productive TCRs, according to a later genetic analysis. In the study, around 150 TCR beta chains were listed as associated with cytomegalovirus. In both the original and validation cohorts, the classifier was reported to diagnose cytomegalovirus status with high specificity and sensitivity. Because HLA typing was missing for some donors at each locus, association tests included only the typed subset. According to a later analysis, parvovirus B19, influenza, CMV and Epstein-Barr virus appeared linked to several top co-occurrence clusters. An association between a missense DCLRE1C variant and V-gene and J-gene trimming of TCR beta chains was found in a later genetic analysis and replicated in an independent cohort. Most TCR sequences were seen in very few donors, while some public TCRs were found in many individuals. At a false discovery rate of 0.05, a later analysis linked around 17,000 TCR beta sequences to specific HLA alleles. In a later analysis, most CMV-associated TCR beta chains were found to appear HLA-restricted, with HLA associations seemingly driven largely by CMV exposure. The 87-base-pair reads could not distinguish some IMGT-functional V segments, including TRBV6-2 and TRBV6-3, so those segments were excluded. In a later analysis, the rate of TCR association differed among HLA loci, with DRB1 alleles having the most associated TCRs and HLA-C alleles having the fewest. A further reported finding was that TCR beta sequences accurately predicted the HLA-A and HLA-B alleles for most subjects in the first cohort. Assigning TCR associations to individual alleles was difficult when HLA alleles, especially DR and DQ, strongly co-occurred.

CDR1 and CDR2 were assigned from the germline V gene as KGHSY and FQNENV. CDR3 length: 13 amino acids, cysteine to phenylalanine. The read is trimmed to its CDR3 DNA, 39 bases read in frame from base 1. V loses 6 bases at its end and J loses 3 bases; junction bases beyond the gene matches: 4. The cohort was made up of approximately 700 healthy bone marrow donors. At the time of sampling, every cohort member was nominally healthy, though immune exposures that went unrecorded were likely present. The donor tested CMV seropositive, placing the donor among the 250 to 350 seropositive members of the cohort. Every donor gave a peripheral blood sample, and the peripheral blood mononuclear cells from that sample were used for TCR beta sequencing. Genomic DNA was extracted from the blood cell samples with the Qiagen DNeasy Blood Extraction Kit.

The chain employs TRBV16 and TRBJ1-1; the central 7 bases match TRBD1. The receptor was derived from a woman aged 45-59 years in good health and CMV-seropositive. The sample comprised PBMCs. In nucleotides, the sequence is TGTGCCAGCAGACGACAGGGTGACACTGAAGCTTTCTTT. Its translation reads: CASRRQGDTEAFF.